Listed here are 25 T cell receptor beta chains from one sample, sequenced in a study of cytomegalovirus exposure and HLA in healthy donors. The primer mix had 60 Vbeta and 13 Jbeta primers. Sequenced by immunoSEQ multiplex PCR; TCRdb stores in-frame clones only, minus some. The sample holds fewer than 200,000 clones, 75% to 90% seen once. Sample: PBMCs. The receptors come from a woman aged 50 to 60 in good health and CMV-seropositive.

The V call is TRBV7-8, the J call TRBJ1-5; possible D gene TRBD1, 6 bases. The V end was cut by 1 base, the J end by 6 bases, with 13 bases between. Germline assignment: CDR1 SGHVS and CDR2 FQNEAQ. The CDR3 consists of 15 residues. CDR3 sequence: CASSLESQGGQPQHF. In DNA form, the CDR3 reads TGTGCCAGCAGCTTAGAATCACAGGGCGGTCAGCCCCAGCATTTT.

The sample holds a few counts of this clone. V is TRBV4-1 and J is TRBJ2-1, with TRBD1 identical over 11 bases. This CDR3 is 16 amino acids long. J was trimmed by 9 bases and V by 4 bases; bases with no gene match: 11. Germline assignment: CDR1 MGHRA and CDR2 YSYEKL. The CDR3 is CASSPTRDRGMGEQFF. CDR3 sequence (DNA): TGCGCCAGCAGCCCAACCCGGGACAGGGGGATGGGTGAGCAGTTCTTC.

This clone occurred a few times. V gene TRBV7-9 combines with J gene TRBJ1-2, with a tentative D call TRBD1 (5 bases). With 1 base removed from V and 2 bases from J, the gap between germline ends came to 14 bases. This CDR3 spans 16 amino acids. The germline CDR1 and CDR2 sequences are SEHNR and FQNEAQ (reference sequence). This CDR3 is CASSLGSGRENYGYTF. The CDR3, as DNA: TGTGCCAGCAGCTTAGGTTCAGGGAGGGAAAACTATGGCTACACCTTC.

This CDR3 reads CASRGGGTEAFF. Here the CDR3 DNA reads TGTGCCAGTAGGGGAGGAGGGACTGAAGCTTTCTTT. V usage is TRBV19 and J usage is TRBJ1-1; D is unresolved. Deletions cut 6 bases from V and 5 bases from J, with 10 bases between. From germline, CDR1 is LNHDA and CDR2 SQIVND (reference sequence). The CDR3 length is 12 residues.

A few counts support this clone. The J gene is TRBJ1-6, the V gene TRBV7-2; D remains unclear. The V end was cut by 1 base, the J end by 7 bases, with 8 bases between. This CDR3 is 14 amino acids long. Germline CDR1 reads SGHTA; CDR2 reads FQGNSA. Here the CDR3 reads CASSLGAQNSPLHF. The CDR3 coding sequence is TGTGCCAGCAGCTTAGGGGCCCAGAATTCACCCCTCCACTTT.

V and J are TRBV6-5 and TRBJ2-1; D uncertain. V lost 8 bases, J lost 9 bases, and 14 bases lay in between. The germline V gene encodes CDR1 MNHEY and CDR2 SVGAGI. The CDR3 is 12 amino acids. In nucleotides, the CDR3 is TGTGCCAGCCCCCGAGCTAGGATTGAGCAGTTCTTC. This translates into CASPRARIEQFF.

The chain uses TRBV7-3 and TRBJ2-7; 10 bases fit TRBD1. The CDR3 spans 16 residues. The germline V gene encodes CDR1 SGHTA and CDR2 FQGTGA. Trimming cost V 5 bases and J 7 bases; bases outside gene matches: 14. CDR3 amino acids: CASSPDPGTGEREQYF. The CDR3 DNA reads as TGTGCCAGCAGCCCAGACCCCGGGACAGGGGAGCGGGAGCAGTACTTC.

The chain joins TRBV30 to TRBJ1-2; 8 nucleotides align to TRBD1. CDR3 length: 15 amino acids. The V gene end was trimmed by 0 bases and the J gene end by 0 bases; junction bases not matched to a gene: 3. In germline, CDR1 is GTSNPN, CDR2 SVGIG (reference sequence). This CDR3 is CAWSVQGVANYGYTF. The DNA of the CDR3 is TGTGCCTGGAGTGTACAGGGGGTAGCTAACTATGGCTACACCTTC.

DNA for the CDR3: TGTGCCAGCACCGGGGGGCGAAACACCGGGGAGCTGTTTTTT. Residues: CASTGGRNTGELFF. The V and J genes are TRBV2 and TRBJ2-2, with D perhaps TRBD2 (7 bases). V lost 7 bases, J lost 2 bases, and 11 bases lay in between. Germline CDR1 is SNHLY and CDR2 is FYNNEI. The CDR3 sequence is 14 residues long.

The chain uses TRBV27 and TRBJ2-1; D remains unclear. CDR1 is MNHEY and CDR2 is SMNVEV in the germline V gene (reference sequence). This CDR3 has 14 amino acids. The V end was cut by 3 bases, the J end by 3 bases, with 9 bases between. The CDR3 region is CASSFQTHYNEQFF. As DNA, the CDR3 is TGTGCCAGCAGTTTCCAGACACACTACAATGAGCAGTTCTTC.

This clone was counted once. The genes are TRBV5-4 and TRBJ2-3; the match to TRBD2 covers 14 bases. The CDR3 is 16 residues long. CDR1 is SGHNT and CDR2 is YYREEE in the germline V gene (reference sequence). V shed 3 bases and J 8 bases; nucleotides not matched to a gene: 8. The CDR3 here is CASSSPGLAGEGTQYF. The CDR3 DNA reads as TGTGCCAGCAGCTCGCCGGGACTAGCGGGAGAGGGTACGCAGTATTTT.

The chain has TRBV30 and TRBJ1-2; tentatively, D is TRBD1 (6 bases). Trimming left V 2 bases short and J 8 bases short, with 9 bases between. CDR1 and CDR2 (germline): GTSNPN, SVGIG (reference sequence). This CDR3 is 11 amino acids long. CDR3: CAWSNRVGYTF. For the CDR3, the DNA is TGTGCCTGGAGTAACAGGGTCGGCTACACCTTC.

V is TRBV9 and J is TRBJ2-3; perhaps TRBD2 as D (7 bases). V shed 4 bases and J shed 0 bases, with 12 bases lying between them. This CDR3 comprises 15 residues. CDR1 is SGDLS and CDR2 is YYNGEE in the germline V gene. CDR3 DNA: TGTGCCAGCAGCCGGGGGGCCCCTAGCACAGATACGCAGTATTTT. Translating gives CASSRGAPSTDTQYF.

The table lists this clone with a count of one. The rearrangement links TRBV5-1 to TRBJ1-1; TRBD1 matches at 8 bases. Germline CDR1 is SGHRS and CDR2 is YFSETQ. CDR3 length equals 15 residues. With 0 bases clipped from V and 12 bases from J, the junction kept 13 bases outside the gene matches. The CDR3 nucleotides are TGCGCCAGCAGCTTGGAACCTCAGGGGGCGGAAGGTACTTTCTTT. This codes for CASSLEPQGAEGTFF. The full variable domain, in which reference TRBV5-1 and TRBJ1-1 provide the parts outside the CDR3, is KAGVTQTPRYLIKTRGQQVTLSCSPISGHRSVSWYQQTPGQGLQFLFEYFSETQRNKGNFPGRFSGRQFSNSRSEMNVSTLELGDSALYLCASSLEPQGAEGTFFGQGTRLTVV.

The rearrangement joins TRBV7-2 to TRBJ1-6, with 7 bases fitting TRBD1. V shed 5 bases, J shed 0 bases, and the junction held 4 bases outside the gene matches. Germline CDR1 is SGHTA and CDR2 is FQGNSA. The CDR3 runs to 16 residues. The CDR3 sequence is CASSTGTDSYNSPLHF. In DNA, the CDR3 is TGTGCCAGCAGCACCGGGACAGACTCCTATAATTCACCCCTCCACTTT. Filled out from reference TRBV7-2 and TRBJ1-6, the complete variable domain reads GAGVSQSPSNKVTEKGKDVELRCDPISGHTALYWYRQSLGQGLEFLIYFQGNSAPDKSGLPSDRFSAERTGGSVSTLTIQRTQQEDSAVYLCASSTGTDSYNSPLHFGNGTRLTVT.

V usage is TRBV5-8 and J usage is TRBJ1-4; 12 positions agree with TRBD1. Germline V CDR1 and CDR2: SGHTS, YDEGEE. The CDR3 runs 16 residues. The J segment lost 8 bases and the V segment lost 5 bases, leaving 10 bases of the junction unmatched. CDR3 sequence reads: CASRPGQGTGGEKLFF. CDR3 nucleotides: TGTGCCAGCAGGCCCGGTCAGGGGACAGGGGGCGAAAAACTGTTTTTT. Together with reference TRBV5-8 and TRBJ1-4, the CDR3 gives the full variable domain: EAGVTQSPTHLIKTRGQQATLRCSPISGHTSVYWYQQALGLGLQFLLWYDEGEERNRGNFPPRFSGRQFPNYSSELNVNALELEDSALYLCASRPGQGTGGEKLFFGSGTQLSVL.

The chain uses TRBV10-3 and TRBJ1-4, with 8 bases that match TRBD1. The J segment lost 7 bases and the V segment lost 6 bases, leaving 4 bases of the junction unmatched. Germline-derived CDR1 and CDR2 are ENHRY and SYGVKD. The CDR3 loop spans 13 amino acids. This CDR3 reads CAIREGTGEKLFF. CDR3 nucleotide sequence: TGTGCCATCAGGGAAGGGACAGGTGAAAAACTGTTTTTT.

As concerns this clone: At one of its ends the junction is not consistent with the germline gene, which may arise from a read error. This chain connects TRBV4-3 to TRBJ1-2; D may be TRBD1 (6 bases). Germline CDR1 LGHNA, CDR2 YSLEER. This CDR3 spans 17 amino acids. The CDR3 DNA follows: TGCGCCAGCAGCCAAGTGTGGGACACTCGCCTTTCCTATGGCTACATCTTC. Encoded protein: CASSQVWDTRLSYGYIF.

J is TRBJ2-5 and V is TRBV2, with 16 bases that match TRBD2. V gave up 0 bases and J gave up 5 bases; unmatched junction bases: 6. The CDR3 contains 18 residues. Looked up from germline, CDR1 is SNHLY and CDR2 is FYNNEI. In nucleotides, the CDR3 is TGTGCCAGCAGTGAAGCGGGACTAGCGGGAGGGCCAGAGGAGACCCAGTACTTC. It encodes CASSEAGLAGGPEETQYF.

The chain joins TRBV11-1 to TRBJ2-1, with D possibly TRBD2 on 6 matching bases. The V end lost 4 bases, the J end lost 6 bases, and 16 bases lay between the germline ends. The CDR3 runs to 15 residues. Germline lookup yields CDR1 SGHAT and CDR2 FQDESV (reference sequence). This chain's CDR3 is CASSSEGLQFNEQFF. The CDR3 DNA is TGTGCCAGCAGCTCCGAGGGACTCCAATTCAATGAGCAGTTCTTC.

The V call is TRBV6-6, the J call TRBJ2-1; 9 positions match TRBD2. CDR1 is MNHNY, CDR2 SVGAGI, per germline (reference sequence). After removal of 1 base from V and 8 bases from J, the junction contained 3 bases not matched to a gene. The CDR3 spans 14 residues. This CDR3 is CASSYFGTSYEQFF. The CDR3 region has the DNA TGTGCCAGCAGTTACTTTGGGACTAGCTATGAGCAGTTCTTC.

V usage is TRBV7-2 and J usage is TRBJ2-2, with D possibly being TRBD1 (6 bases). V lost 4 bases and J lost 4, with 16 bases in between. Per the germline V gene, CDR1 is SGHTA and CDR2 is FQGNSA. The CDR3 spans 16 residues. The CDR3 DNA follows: TGTGCCAGCAGCTCCGACAGGTTTTCAGCCACCGGGGAGCTGTTTTTT. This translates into CASSSDRFSATGELFF.

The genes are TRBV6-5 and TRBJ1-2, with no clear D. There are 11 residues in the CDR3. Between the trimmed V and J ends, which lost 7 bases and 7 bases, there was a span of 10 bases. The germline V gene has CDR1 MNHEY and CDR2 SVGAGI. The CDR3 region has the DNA TGTGCCAGCATCGACTCGGGTGGCTACACCTTC. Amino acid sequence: CASIDSGGYTF.

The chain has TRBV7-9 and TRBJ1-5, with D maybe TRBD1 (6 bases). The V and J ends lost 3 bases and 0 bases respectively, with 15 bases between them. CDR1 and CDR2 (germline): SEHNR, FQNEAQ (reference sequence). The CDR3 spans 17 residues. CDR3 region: CASSFPPGTYSNQPQHF. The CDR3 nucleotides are TGTGCCAGCAGCTTCCCCCCGGGGACATATAGCAATCAGCCCCAGCATTTT. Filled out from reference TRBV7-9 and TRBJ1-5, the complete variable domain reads DTGVSQNPRHKITKRGQNVTFRCDPISEHNRLYWYRQTLGQGPEFLTYFQNEAQLEKSRLLSDRFSAERPKGSFSTLEIQRTEQGDSAMYLCASSFPPGTYSNQPQHFGDGTRLSIL.

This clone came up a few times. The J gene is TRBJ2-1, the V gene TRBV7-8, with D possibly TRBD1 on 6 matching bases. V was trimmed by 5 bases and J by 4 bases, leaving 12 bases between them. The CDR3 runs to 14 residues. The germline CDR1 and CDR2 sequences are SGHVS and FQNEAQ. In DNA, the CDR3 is TGTGCCAGCAGCCGGTCGGGACAATACAATGAGCAGTTCTTC. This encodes CASSRSGQYNEQFF.